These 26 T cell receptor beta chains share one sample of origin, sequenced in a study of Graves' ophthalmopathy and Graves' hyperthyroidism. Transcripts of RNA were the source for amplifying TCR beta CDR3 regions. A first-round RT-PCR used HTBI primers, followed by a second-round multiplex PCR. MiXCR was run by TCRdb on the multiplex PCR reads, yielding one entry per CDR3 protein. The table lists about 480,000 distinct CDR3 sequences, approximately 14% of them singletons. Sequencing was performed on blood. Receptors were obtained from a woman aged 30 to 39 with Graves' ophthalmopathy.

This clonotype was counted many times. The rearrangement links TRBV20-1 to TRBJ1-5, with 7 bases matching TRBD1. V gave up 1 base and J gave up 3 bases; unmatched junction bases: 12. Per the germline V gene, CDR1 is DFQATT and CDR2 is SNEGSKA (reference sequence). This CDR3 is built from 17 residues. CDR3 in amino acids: CSARVGGGGLNNQPQHF. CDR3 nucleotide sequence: TGCAGTGCTAGAGTCGGAGGGGGCGGGTTAAACAATCAGCCCCAGCATTTT.

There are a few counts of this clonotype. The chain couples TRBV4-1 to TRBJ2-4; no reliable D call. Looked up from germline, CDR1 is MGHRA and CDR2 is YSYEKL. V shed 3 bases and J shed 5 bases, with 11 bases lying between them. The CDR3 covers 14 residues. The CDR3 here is CASSHRILQNIQYF. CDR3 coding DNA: TGCGCCAGCAGCCATCGAATACTCCAAAACATTCAGTACTTC.

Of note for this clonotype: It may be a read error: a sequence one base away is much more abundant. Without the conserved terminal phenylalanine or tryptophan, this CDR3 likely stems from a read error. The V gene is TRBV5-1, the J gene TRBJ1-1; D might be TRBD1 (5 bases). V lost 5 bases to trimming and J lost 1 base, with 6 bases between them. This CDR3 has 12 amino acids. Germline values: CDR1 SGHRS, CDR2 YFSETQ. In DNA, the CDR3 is TGCGCCAGCAGAGGGGCGAACACTGAAGCTTTCGTT. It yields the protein CASRGANTEAFV.

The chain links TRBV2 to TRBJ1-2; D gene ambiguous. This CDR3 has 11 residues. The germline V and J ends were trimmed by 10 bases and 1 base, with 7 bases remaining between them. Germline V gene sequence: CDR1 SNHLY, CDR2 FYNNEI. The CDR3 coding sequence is TGTGCCATTCCAATTAACTATGGCTACACCTTC. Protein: CAIPINYGYTF.

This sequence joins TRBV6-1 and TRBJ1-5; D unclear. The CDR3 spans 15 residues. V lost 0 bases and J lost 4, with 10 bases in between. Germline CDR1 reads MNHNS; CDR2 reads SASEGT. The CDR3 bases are TGTGCCAGCAGTGAAGCGGTACGGCGAAATCAGCCCCAGCATTTT. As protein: CASSEAVRRNQPQHF.

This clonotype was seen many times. The CDR3 loop reads CASSRTGVNQPQHF. The CDR3 nucleotides are TGCGCCAGCAGCCGAACAGGGGTCAATCAGCCCCAGCATTTT. This chain uses TRBV4-1 with TRBJ1-5; TRBD1 agrees at 7 bases. This CDR3 comprises 14 residues. Germline values: CDR1 MGHRA, CDR2 YSYEKL. V shed 4 bases and J 3 bases; nucleotides not matched to a gene: 3.

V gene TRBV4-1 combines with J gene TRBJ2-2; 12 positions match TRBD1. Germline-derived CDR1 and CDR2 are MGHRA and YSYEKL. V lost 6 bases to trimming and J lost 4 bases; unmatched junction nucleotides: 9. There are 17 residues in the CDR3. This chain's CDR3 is CASRTPGQGASTGELFF. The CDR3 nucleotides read TGCGCCAGCAGAACCCCGGGACAGGGGGCGAGCACCGGGGAGCTGTTTTTT.

The DNA of the CDR3 is TGTGCCATCAGTGATGGGACAGGGGGCGACGAGCAGTACTTC. This gives the protein CAISDGTGGDEQYF. This chain uses TRBV10-3 with TRBJ2-7; 12 bases align to TRBD1. The germline gives CDR1 ENHRY, CDR2 SYGVKD. The length of the CDR3 is 14 residues. J gave up 5 bases and V 3 bases, and 2 bases lay outside the gene matches.

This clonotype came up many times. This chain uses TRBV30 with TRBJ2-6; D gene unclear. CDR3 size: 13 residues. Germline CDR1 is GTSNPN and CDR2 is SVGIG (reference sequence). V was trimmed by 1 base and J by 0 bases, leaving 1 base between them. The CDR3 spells CAWSASGANVLTF. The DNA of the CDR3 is TGTGCCTGGAGTGCCTCTGGGGCCAACGTCCTGACTTTC.

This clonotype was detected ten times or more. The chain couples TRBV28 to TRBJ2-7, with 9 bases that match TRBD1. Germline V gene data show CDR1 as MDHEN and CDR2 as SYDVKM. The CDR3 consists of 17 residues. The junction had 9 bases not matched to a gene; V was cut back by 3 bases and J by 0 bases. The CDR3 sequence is CASSFVSSTGGSYEQYF. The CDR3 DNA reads TGTGCCAGCAGTTTCGTATCCTCGACAGGGGGCTCCTACGAGCAGTACTTC.

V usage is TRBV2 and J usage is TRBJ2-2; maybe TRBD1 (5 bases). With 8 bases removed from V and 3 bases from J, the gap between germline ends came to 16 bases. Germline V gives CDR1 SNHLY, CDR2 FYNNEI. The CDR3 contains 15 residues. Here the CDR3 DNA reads TGTGCCAGCCACAGACAGTCCTCGTACACCGGGGAGCTGTTTTTT. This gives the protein CASHRQSSYTGELFF.

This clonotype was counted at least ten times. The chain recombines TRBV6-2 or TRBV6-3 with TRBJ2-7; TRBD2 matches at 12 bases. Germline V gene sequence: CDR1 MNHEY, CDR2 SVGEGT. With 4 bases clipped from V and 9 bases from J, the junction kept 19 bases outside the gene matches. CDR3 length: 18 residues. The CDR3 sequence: CASSSRGVIRTSGTRQYF. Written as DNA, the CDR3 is TGTGCCAGCAGTTCGAGGGGGGTCATCCGGACTAGCGGGACCAGGCAGTACTTC.

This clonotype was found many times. The CDR3 here is CASIEAVDGELFF. Here the CDR3 DNA reads TGTGCCAGCATAGAAGCGGTTGACGGGGAGCTGTTTTTT. The chain is built from TRBV2 and TRBJ2-2; D is perhaps TRBD2 (5 bases). Trimming removed 7 bases from V and 7 bases from J, with 13 bases in between. Germline CDR1 reads SNHLY; CDR2 reads FYNNEI. The CDR3 sequence is 13 residues long. The variable domain in full, with the rest retrieved from reference TRBV2 and TRBJ2-2, is EPEVTQTPSHQVTQMGQEVILRCVPISNHLYFYWYRQILGQKVEFLVSFYNNEISEKSEIFDDQFSVERPDGSNFTLKIRSTKLEDSAMYFCASIEAVDGELFFGEGSRLTVL.

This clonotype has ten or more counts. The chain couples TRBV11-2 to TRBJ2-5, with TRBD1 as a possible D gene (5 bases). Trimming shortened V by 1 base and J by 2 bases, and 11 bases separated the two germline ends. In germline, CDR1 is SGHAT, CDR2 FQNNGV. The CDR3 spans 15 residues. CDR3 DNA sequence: TGTGCCAGCAGCTTAGGACAGAACCTTCAAGAGACCCAGTACTTC. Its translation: CASSLGQNLQETQYF.

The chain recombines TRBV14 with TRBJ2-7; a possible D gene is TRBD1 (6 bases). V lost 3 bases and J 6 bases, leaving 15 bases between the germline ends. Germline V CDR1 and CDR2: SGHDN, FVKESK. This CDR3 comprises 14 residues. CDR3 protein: CASSQYTAGAEQYF. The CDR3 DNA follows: TGTGCCAGCAGCCAGTACACAGCAGGGGCCGAGCAGTACTTC.

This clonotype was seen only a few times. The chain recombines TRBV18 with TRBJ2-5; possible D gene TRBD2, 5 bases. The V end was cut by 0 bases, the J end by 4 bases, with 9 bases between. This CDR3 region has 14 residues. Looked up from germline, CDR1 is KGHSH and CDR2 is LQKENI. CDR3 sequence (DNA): TGTGCCAGCTCACCACCAATAGCGTCAGAGACCCAGTACTTC. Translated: CASSPPIASETQYF.

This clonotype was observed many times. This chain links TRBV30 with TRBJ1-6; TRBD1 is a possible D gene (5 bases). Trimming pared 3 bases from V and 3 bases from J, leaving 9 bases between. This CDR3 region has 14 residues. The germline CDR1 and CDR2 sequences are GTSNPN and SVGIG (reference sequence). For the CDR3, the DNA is TGTGCCTGGAGAGAGGGGTTCTATAATTCACCCCTCCACTTT. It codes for CAWREGFYNSPLHF.

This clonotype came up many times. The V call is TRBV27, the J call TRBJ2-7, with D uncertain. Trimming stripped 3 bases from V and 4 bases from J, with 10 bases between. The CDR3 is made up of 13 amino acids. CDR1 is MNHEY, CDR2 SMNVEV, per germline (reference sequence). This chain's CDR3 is CASSFFDGYEQYF. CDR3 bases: TGTGCCAGCAGTTTCTTCGACGGATACGAGCAGTACTTC.

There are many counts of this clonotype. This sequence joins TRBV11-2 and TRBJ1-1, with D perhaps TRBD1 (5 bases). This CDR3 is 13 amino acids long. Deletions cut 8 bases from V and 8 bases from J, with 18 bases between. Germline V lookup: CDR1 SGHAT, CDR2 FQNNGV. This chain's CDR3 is CASGPVTDSEAFF. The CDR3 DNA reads TGTGCCAGCGGCCCGGTGACAGACTCCGAAGCTTTCTTT.

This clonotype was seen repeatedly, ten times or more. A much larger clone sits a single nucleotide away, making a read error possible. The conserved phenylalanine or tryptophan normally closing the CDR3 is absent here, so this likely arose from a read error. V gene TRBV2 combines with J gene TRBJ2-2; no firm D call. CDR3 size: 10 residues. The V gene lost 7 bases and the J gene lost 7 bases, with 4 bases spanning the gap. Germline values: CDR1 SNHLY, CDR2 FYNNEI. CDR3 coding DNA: TGTGCCAGCATCGGCGGGGAGCTGTTTTGT. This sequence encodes CASIGGELFC.

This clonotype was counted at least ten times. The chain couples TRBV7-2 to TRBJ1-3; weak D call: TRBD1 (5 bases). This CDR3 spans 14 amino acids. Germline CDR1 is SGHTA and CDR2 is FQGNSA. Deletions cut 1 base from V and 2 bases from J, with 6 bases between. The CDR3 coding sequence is TGTGCCAGCAGCTTAGGGGGGGCTGGAAACACCATATATTTT. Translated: CASSLGGAGNTIYF. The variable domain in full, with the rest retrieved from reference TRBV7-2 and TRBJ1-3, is GAGVSQSPSNKVTEKGKDVELRCDPISGHTALYWYRQSLGQGLEFLIYFQGNSAPDKSGLPSDRFSAERTGGSVSTLTIQRTQQEDSAVYLCASSLGGAGNTIYFGEGSWLTVV.

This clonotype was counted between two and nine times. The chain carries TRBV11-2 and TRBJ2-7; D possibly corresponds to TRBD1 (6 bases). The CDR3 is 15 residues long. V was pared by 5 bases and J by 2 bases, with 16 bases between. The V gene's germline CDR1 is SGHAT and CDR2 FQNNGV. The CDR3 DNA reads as TGTGCCAGCAGCCGTCTTGTGGGGGCGGCCTACGAGCAGTACTTC. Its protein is CASSRLVGAAYEQYF.

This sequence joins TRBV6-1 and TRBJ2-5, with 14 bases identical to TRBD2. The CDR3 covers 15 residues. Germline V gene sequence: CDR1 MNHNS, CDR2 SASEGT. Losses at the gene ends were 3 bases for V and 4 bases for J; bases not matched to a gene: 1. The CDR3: CASSDGTSGGETQYF. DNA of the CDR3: TGTGCCAGCAGTGATGGGACTAGCGGGGGAGAGACCCAGTACTTC.

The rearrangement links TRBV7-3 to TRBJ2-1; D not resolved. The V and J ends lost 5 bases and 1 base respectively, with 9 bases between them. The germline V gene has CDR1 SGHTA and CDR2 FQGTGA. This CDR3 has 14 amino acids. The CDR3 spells CASSPVGSYNEQFF. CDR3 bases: TGTGCCAGCAGCCCAGTAGGGTCCTACAATGAGCAGTTCTTC.

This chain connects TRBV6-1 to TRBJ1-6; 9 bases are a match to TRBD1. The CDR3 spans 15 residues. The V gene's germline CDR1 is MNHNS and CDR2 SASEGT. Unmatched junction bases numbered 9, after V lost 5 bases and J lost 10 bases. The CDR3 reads CASSLGQGYRSPLHF. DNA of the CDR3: TGTGCCAGCAGTCTGGGACAGGGTTATAGGTCACCCCTCCACTTT.

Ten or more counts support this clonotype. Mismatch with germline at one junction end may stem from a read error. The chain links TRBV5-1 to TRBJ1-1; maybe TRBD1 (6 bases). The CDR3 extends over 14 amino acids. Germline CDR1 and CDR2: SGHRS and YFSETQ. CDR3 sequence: CASSLGGPNTEAFF. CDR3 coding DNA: TGTGCCAGCAGTTTAGGGGGACCCAACACTGAAGCTTTCTTT.